Listed below are T cell receptor beta chains from one sample, sequenced in a study of cytotoxic CD8 clonotypes in ibrutinib-treated CLL. Assay used: immunoSEQ multiplex PCR; TCRdb lists only in-frame clones, some missing. The sample lists roughly 160,000 clones; approximately 84% were seen once. The sequenced sample was PBMCs, obtained after 24 months of ibrutinib treatment. Every receptor here comes from a human donor with chronic lymphocytic leukemia. The CDR3 runs from the conserved cysteine through the conserved F or W. Fields, in order: clone size, D gene, V gene, J gene, CDR3 DNA, CDR3 protein. A D gene is named only where the DNA matches it firmly. Size values are once, few and many counts, or a class for expanded clones, and some rows have none.

NA,TRBD1,TRBV6-6,TRBJ1-2,TGTGCCAGCAGTCCATTCCCGACAGGGAACTATGGCTACACCTTC,CASSPFPTGNYGYTF
NA,NA,TRBV25-1,TRBJ2-6,TGTGCCAGCAGTGGCAGGGGAACTGGGGCCAACGTCCTGACTTTC,CASSGRGTGANVLTF
NA,NA,TRBV4-3,TRBJ1-1,TGCGCCAGCAGCGCCCGACAGGCTTTGAACACTGAAGCTTTCTTT,CASSARQALNTEAFF
NA,TRBD2,TRBV7-9,TRBJ2-1,TGTGCCAGCAGCTTATCCCGGACTAGCGGGCTTTCCAATGAGCAGTTCTTC,CASSLSRTSGLSNEQFF
NA,NA,TRBV18,TRBJ1-4,TGTGCCAGCTCACCACGGCAGGGTGGCGAAAAACTGTTTTTT,CASSPRQGGEKLFF
NA,TRBD1,TRBV5-1,TRBJ2-3,TGCGCCAGCAGCTTGGCCAGGGGACAGGGGACAGATACGCAGTATTTT,CASSLARGQGTDTQYF
NA,NA,TRBV28,TRBJ1-4,TGTGCCAGCAGGAAGGTTTGGGGCCAGGAGGAAAAACTGTTTTTT,CASRKVWGQEEKLFF
NA,NA,TRBV4-1,TRBJ2-3,TGCGCCAGCAGCCAAGATTCGGTGGGGACCCCCAGAGATACGCAGTATTTT,CASSQDSVGTPRDTQYF
NA,TRBD1,TRBV7-3,TRBJ1-2,TGTGCCAGCAGCCAGGGACAGGGCGGCTATGGCTACACCTTC,CASSQGQGGYGYTF
NA,TRBD1,TRBV10-1,TRBJ1-2,TGCGCCAGTAACACAGGGGGAGCCCTCTATGGCTACACCTTC,CASNTGGALYGYTF
NA,TRBD2,TRBV6-5,TRBJ2-2,TGTGCCAGCAGTCTGGCGGGGGGCGGTACCGGGGAGCTGTTTTTT,CASSLAGGGTGELFF
NA,TRBD2,TRBV9,TRBJ2-7,TGTGCCAGCAGCGCCTCGGCTAGCGGGGCTTACGAGCAGTACTTC,CASSASASGAYEQYF
NA,NA,TRBV10-3,TRBJ2-3,TGTGCCATCGGGGCGGGCATAAGCACAGATACGCAGTATTTT,CAIGAGISTDTQYF
NA,TRBD1,TRBV28,TRBJ1-4,TGTGCCAGCAGTTCATTCGACAGGGTAGGGGAAAAACTGTTTTTT,CASSSFDRVGEKLFF
NA,NA,TRBV6-6,TRBJ2-1,TGTGCCAGCAGTCAAAGGGACTCTTATTTTGATGAGCAGTTCTTC,CASSQRDSYFDEQFF
once,NA,TRBV7-2,TRBJ2-2,TGTGCCAGCCGGATGGGGGGTTACACCGGGGAGCTGTTTTTT,CASRMGGYTGELFF
NA,NA,TRBV30,TRBJ2-7,TGTGCCTGGAGTAAGGGGTTCTCCTACGAGCAGTACTTC,CAWSKGFSYEQYF
NA,NA,TRBV10-3,TRBJ2-1,TGTGCCATCAGTGAGGGTATGTTTAGGTCCTACAATGAGCAGTTCTTC,CAISEGMFRSYNEQFF
NA,NA,TRBV18,TRBJ1-1,TGTGCCAGCTCACATGGAAACACTGAAGCTTTCTTT,CASSHGNTEAFF
NA,TRBD1,TRBV30,TRBJ1-2,TGTGCCTGGACCAGGGACAGGAGCTATGGCTACACCTTC,CAWTRDRSYGYTF
NA,NA,TRBV25-1,TRBJ1-1,TGTGCCAGCAGTGAATATGAGGAGAACACTGAAGCTTTCTTT,CASSEYEENTEAFF
NA,NA,TRBV5-1,TRBJ2-7,TGCGCCAGCAGCTTGACAGGGTCCCCCTACGAGCAGTACTTC,CASSLTGSPYEQYF
NA,NA,TRBV27,TRBJ2-1,TGTGCCAGCAGTTCTCCAGGGATGACCTACAATGAGCAGTTCTTC,CASSSPGMTYNEQFF
NA,TRBD1,TRBV5-1,TRBJ1-1,TGCGCCAGCAGCTTGGAAAGACAGGGGATGGGAACTGAAGCTTTCTTT,CASSLERQGMGTEAFF
few,NA,TRBV5-1,TRBJ1-6,TGCGCCAGCCGAAGGGGGGTAAATTCACCCCTCCACTTT,CASRRGVNSPLHF
once,TRBD1,TRBV10-3,TRBJ2-7,TGTGCCATCAGTGAGACCCCGGGACAGGGACACATGGAGCAGTACTTC,CAISETPGQGHMEQYF
NA,NA,TRBV15,TRBJ1-2,TGTGCCACCAGCAGAGCGTCCGGCGGATATGGCTACACCTTC,CATSRASGGYGYTF
NA,NA,TRBV5-1,TRBJ1-1,TGCGCCAGCAGCTTGGCCGGGTCGCACACTGAAGCTTTCTTT,CASSLAGSHTEAFF
NA,NA,TRBV18,TRBJ1-2,TGTGCCAGCTCACCACCCGCTGGGGTTACAGTCGATGGCTACACCTTC,CASSPPAGVTVDGYTF
NA,TRBD1,TRBV25-1,TRBJ2-7,TGTGCCAGCAGGCAGGGGGCCTCCCACGAGCAGTACTTC,CASRQGASHEQYF
NA,NA,TRBV6-1,TRBJ2-6,TGTGCCAGCAGTCGACAGGCTGCCGGGGCCAACGTCCTGACTTTC,CASSRQAAGANVLTF
NA,TRBD1,TRBV4-1,TRBJ1-5,TGCGCCAGCAGCCAGGGACAGGCATATAGCAATCAGCCCCAGCATTTT,CASSQGQAYSNQPQHF
NA,NA,TRBV19,TRBJ2-2,TGTGCCAGTAGTTCTAGTAGGGGTACCGGGGAGCTGTTTTTT,CASSSSRGTGELFF
NA,TRBD2,TRBV6-6,TRBJ2-7,TGTGCCAGCATAGGACTAGCGGGGAACTACGAGCAGTACTTC,CASIGLAGNYEQYF
NA,TRBD1,TRBV7-3,TRBJ1-2,TGTGCCAGCAGCTTAGGAGGGACAGGGAGAGACTACACCTTC,CASSLGGTGRDYTF
NA,TRBD1,TRBV5-1,TRBJ1-2,TGCGCCAGCAGACTTCGGACAGGGAAGGAGGATGGCTACACCTTC,CASRLRTGKEDGYTF
NA,NA,TRBV4-1,TRBJ1-1,TGCGCCAGCAGCCAAGGAAACGGGGGTGAAGCTTTCTTT,CASSQGNGGEAFF
NA,NA,TRBV7-7,TRBJ2-3,TGTGCCAGCAGCTTATCGAACGCGCAGGGGGATACGCAGTATTTT,CASSLSNAQGDTQYF
NA,NA,TRBV27,TRBJ2-3,TGTGCCAGCAGTTTATCCGCTGGCGGGGCGGATACGCAGTATTTT,CASSLSAGGADTQYF
once,NA,TRBV9,TRBJ1-5,TGTGCCAGCAGCTCCAGACCGGGCAATCAGCCCCAGCATTTT,CASSSRPGNQPQHF
NA,TRBD1,TRBV30,TRBJ1-5,TGTGCCTGGAGCCGACAGGGGTGGGAGCCCCAGCATTTT,CAWSRQGWEPQHF